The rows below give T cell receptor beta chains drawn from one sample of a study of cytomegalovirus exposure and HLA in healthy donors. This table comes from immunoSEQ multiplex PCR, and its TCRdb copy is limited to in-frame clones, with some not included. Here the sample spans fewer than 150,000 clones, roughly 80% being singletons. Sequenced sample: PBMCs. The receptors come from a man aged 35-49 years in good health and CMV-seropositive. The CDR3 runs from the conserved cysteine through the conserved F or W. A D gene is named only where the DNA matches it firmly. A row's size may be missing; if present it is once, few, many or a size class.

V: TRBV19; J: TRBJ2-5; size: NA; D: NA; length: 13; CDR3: CASQGPFQETQYF
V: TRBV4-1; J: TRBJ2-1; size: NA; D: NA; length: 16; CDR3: CASSQEPLGGHNEQFF
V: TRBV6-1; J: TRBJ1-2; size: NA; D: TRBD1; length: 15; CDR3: CASRTYAGTGQGYTF
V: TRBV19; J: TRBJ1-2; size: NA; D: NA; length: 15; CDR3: CASNDARGAGYGYTF
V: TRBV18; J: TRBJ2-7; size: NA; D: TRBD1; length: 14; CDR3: CASSPGQGVHEQYF
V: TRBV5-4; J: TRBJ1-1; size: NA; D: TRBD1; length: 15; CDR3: CASSTPEQGGTEAFF
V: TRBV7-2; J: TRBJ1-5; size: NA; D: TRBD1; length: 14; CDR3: CASSFDRDGQPQHF
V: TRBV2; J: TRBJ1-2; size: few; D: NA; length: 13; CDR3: CASSVRQGYGYTF
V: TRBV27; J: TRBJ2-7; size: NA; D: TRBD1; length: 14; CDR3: CASSATGGLYEQYF
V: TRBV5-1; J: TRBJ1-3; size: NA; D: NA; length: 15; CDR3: CASSLLGHSGNTIYF
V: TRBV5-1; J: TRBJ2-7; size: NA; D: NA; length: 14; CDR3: CASGVLQGSYEQYF
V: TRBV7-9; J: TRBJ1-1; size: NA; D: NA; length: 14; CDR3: CASSNRGMNTEAFF
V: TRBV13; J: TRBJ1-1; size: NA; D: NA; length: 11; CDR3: CASSQTSQAFF
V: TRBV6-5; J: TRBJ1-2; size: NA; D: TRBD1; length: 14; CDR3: CASRTGGVNYGYTF
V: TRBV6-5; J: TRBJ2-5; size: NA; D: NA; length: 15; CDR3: CASSWGRRPQETQYF
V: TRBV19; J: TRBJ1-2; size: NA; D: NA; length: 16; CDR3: CASSITLTGGGRGYTF
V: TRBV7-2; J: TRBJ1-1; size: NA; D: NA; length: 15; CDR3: CASSNWGTRNTEAFF
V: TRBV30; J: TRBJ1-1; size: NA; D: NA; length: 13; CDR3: CAWSASPDTEAFF
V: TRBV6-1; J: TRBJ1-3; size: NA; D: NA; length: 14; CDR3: CASSPRDSGNTIYF
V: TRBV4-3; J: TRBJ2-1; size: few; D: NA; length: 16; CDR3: CASSLIGQGPYNEQFF
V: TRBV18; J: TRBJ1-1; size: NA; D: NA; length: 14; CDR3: CASSPRAGDTEAFF
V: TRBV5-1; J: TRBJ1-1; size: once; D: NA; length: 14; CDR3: CASSLDMIDSKAFF
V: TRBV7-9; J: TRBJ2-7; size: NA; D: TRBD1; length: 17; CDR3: CASSSKPSGQGTYEQYF
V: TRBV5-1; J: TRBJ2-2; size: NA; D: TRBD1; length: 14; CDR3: CASSPDRAHGELFF
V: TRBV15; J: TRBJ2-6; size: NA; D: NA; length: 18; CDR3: CATSSLPGKSSGANVLTF
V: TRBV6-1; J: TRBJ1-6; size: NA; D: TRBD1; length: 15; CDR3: CASSPHGTGTPPLHF
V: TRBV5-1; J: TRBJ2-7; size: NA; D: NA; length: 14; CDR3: CASSADYRSYEQYF
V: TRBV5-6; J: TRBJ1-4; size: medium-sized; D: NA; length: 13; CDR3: CASSLQPEEKLFF
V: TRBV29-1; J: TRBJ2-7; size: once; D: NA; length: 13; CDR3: CSVGRGGTYEQYF
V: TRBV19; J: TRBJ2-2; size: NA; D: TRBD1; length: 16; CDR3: CASSIPDRGYTGELFF
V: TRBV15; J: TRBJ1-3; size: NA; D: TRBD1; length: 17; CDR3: CATSSGTGTSSGNTIYF
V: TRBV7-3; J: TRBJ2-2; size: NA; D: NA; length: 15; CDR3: CASSPAGRGTGELFF
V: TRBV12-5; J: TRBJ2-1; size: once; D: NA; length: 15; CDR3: CASGLVAGYYNEQFF